What follows are 8 T cell receptor beta chains derived from one specimen sequenced in a study of T cell changes during pregnancy in multiple sclerosis. The repertoire was sequenced with immunoSEQ multiplex PCR; TCRdb's copy has only in-frame clones and lacks some. The sample shows tens of thousands of clones, almost 90% of them seen only once. Specimen: CD4+ T cells from peripheral blood mononuclear cells, collected in the third trimester of pregnancy. Source of these receptors: a female donor in good health, enrolled as a control in a pregnancy study.

In this sample, this clone turned up a few times. This chain uses TRBV5-6 with TRBJ1-2; D might be TRBD1 (6 bases). Germline lookup yields CDR1 SGHDT and CDR2 YYEEEE. V was shortened by 5 bases and J by 8 bases, with 10 bases between the two germline ends. CDR3 length equals 11 residues. CDR3 region: CASRSGVGYTF. In nucleotides, the CDR3 is TGTGCCAGCAGGTCAGGGGTCGGCTACACCTTC.

The chain has TRBV5-1 and TRBJ2-6; D might be TRBD2 (6 bases). The V and J ends lost 7 bases and 1 base respectively, with 21 bases between them. The CDR3 is made up of 18 amino acids. CDR1 SGHRS and CDR2 YFSETQ come from the germline V gene. The CDR3 sequence: CASGLPRAGRSGANVLTF. CDR3 nucleotide sequence: TGCGCCAGCGGTCTTCCCCGGGCGGGAAGATCTGGGGCCAACGTCCTGACTTTC.

This clone was seen a handful of times. In nucleotides, the CDR3 is TGTGCCAGTAGTAAGTCAGGACTAGCGGGGGCCGCAACCGGGGAGCTGTTTTTT. This gives the protein CASSKSGLAGAATGELFF. This chain links TRBV19 with TRBJ2-2, with 13 positions matching TRBD2. Per the germline V gene, CDR1 is LNHDA and CDR2 is SQIVND (reference sequence). The CDR3 runs 18 residues. V dropped 4 bases and J dropped 5; count of bases not matched to a gene: 10.

The chain couples TRBV5-4 to TRBJ1-2, with TRBD1 as a possible D gene (5 bases). Trimming took off 4 bases at V and 5 bases at J, with 12 bases between the two ends. Germline V gene lookup returns CDR1 SGHNT and CDR2 YYREEE (reference sequence). This CDR3 is built from 13 residues. CDR3: CASSLAGGYGYTF. In DNA form, the CDR3 reads TGTGCCAGCAGCCTAGCCGGGGGATATGGCTACACCTTC.

For the CDR3, the DNA is TGCGCCAGCAGCCGTGGGGGGGCCCGTGAAAAACTGTTTTTT. Translating gives CASSRGGAREKLFF. V is TRBV10-2 and J is TRBJ1-4, with a possible D match to TRBD1 (6 bases). The germline V gene encodes CDR1 WSHSY and CDR2 SAAADI. The CDR3 runs to 14 residues. V was clipped by 6 bases and J by 7 bases, with 15 bases between them.

The rearrangement joins TRBV15 to TRBJ1-6; 7 positions match TRBD1. Germline V lookup: CDR1 LNHNV, CDR2 YYDKDF (reference sequence). This CDR3 spans 16 amino acids. The V segment lost 0 bases and the J segment 7 bases; nucleotides outside the gene matches: 6. CDR3 loop: CATSRDPRGENSPLHF. The CDR3, as DNA: TGTGCCACCAGCAGAGATCCCAGGGGGGAAAATTCACCCCTCCACTTT.

The J gene is TRBJ1-4, the V gene TRBV5-8; D uncertain. Germline V gene data show CDR1 as SGHTS and CDR2 as YDEGEE. V was pared by 4 bases and J by 0 bases, with 10 bases between. The CDR3 length is 15 residues. The CDR3: CASSRGLATNEKLFF. CDR3 coding DNA: TGTGCCAGCAGCCGCGGACTGGCAACTAATGAAAAACTGTTTTTT.

The chain uses TRBV7-9 and TRBJ1-3; TRBD1 agrees at 10 bases. The CDR3 spans 18 residues. Per the germline V gene, CDR1 is SEHNR and CDR2 is FQNEAQ (reference sequence). The junction had 14 bases not matched to a gene; V was cut back by 5 bases and J by 4 bases. The DNA for the CDR3 is TGTGCCAGCAGCCGGCCACCGACAGGGGGCGCTTCGGGAAACACCATATATTTT. Its translation: CASSRPPTGGASGNTIYF.